This note documents a single T cell receptor beta chain sequence. Sequenced by immunoSEQ multiplex PCR; TCRdb stores in-frame clones only, minus some. This sample has about 520,000 clones, with 95% to 96% found just once. The record originates from a study of shared clonotypes between healthy human individuals. The CDR3 runs to 15 residues. Germline values: CDR1 KGHSH, CDR2 LQKENI. V lost 0 bases to trimming and J lost 5 bases, with 13 bases between them. This rearrangement joins TRBV18 to TRBJ1-1; D is ambiguous. The sample taken for sequencing was naive CD4+ T cells sorted from blood. Subset noted: CD45RA+ positively selected. The clonotype originates from a woman aged 25-40 years in good health. The chain's CDR3 is CASSPPSDSGTEAFF. The DNA of the CDR3 is TGTGCCAGCTCACCACCTTCAGATTCGGGGACTGAAGCTTTCTTT. The whole variable domain, remainder taken from reference TRBV18 and TRBJ1-1, is NAGVMQNPRHLVRRRGQEARLRCSPMKGHSHVYWYRQLPEEGLKFMVYLQKENIIDESGMPKERFSAEFPKEGPSILRIQQVVRGDSAAYFCASSPPSDSGTEAFFGQGTRLTVV.